This T cell receptor (beta chain) was obtained from a study of T-cell reconstitution after alpha-beta-depleted transplantation in children (dated by TCRdb to 2015 to 2016). Looking at the study overall: Using TCR repertoire profiling, the study quantitatively followed how T-cell immune reconstitution unfolded in children after TCRalphabeta/CD19-depleted allogeneic hematopoietic cell transplantation.

Library generation was performed with PCR. TCRdb names Illumina HiSeq 2500 as the instrument used. Molecular barcoding was employed in the preparation of TCR libraries, with unique molecular identifiers being used to normalize TCRbeta repertoire quantification. TCRdb reworked the public reads: Q25 trimming with fastp, MiXCR clone assembly, productive beta chains retained. Identical CDR3 proteins give one entry, which carries the most common genes and DNA. This sample is represented by about 440,000 distinct CDR3 sequences; around two fifths of them were singletons. The ten largest clonotypes hold 27% of the sample. V loses 5 bases of germline sequence and J loses 3 bases, and the interval between the two ends is 11 bases. The germline V gene (reference sequence) supplies CDR1 SEHNR and CDR2 FQNEAQ. There are 13 amino acids in the CDR3, from cysteine to phenylalanine inclusive. CDR3 DNA only is kept here, 39 bases in frame from base 1.

The full study reports these points: The apparently early recovery of alphabetaT-cell counts about two months after transplant reportedly depended on only several hundred rapidly expanded clones that came from non-depleted graft cells. Over the following months the frequencies of hyperexpanded clones went down, and after one year T-cell counts and TCRbeta diversity were mostly credited to newly produced T cells. In some patients, the high TCRbeta diversity seen at day 60 was put down to recipient T cells and intrathymic progenitors that had survived conditioning.

Taken with the paper, the label for treatment or condition translates to: allogeneic hematopoietic cell transplantation with graft depleted of TCRalphabeta T cells and CD19 B cells. The transplant recipients were children given TCRalphabeta/CD19-depleted allogeneic hematopoietic cell grafts. Of note for this clonotype: Its antigen specificity is not known. No base quality information exists; no much larger clone differs at one position.

The sequence came from a girl aged 2-10 years with aplastic anemia, due to receive a stem cell transplant. The chain is made from TRBV7-9 and TRBJ2-7, and perhaps TRBD1 as D gene, on 5 matching bases. The source was PBMCs, collected before TCRalphabeta/CD19-depleted stem cell transplant. The CDR3 protein is CASSPSTDYEQYF. The DNA reads TGTGCCAGCAGCCCGTCGACAGACTACGAGCAGTACTTC.